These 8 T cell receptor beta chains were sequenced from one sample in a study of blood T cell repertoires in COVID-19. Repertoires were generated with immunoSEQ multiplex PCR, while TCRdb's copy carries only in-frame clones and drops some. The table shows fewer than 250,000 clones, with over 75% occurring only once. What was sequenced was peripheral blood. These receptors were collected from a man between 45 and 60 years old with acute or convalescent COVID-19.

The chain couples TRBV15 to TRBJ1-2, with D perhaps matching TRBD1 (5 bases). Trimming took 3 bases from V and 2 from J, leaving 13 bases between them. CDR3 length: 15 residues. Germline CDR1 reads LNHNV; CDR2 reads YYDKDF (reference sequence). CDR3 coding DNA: TGTGCCACCAGCAGGGTCCGCAGGGAAAACTATGGCTACACCTTC. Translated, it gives CATSRVRRENYGYTF. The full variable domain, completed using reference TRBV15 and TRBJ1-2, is DAMVIQNPRYQVTQFGKPVTLSCSQTLNHNVMYWYQQKSSQAPKLLFHYYDKDFNNEADTPDNFQSRRPNTSFCFLDIRSPGLGDTAMYLCATSRVRRENYGYTFGSGTRLTVV.

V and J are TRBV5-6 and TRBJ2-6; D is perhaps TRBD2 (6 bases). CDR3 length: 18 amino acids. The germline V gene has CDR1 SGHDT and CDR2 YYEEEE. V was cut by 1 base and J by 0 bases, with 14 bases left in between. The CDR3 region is CASSLPMGGSSGANVLTF. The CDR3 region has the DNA TGTGCCAGCAGCTTGCCGATGGGAGGAAGCTCTGGGGCCAACGTCCTGACTTTC.

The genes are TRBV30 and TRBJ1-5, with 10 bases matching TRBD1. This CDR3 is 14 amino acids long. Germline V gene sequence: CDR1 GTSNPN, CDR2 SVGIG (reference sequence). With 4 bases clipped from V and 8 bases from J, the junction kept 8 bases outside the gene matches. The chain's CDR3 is CAWKQPGQGKPQHF. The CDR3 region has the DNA TGTGCCTGGAAGCAACCGGGACAGGGGAAGCCCCAGCATTTT.

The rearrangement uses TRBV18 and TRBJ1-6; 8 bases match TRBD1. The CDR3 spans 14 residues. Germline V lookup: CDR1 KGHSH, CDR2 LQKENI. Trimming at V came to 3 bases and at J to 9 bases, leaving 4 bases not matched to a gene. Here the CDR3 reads CASSPDRGGSPLHF. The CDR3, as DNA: TGTGCCAGCTCACCCGACAGGGGAGGTTCACCCCTCCACTTT. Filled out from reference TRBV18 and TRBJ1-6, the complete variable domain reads NAGVMQNPRHLVRRRGQEARLRCSPMKGHSHVYWYRQLPEEGLKFMVYLQKENIIDESGMPKERFSAEFPKEGPSILRIQQVVRGDSAAYFCASSPDRGGSPLHFGNGTRLTVT.

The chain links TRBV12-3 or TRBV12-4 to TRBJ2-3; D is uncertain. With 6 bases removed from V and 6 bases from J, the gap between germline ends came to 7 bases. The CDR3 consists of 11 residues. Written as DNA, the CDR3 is TGTGCCAGCAGCCGGGTGGATACGCAGTATTTT. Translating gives CASSRVDTQYF.

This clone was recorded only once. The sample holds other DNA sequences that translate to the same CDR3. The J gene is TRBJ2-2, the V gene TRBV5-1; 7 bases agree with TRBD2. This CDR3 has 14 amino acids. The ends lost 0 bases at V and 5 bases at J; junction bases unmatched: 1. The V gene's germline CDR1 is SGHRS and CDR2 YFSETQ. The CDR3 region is CASSLAGGTGELFF. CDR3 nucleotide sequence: TGCGCCAGCAGCTTGGCCGGGGGGACCGGGGAGCTGTTTTTT.

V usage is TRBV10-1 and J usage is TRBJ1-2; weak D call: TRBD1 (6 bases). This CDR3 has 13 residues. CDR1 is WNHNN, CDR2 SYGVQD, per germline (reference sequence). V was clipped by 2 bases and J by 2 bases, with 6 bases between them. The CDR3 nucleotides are TGCGCCAGCAGTGAGACAGGGAACTATGGCTACACCTTC. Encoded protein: CASSETGNYGYTF.

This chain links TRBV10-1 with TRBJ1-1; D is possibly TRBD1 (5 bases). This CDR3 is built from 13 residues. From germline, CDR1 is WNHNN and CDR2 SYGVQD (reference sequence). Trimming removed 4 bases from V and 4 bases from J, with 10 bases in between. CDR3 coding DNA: TGCGCCAGCAGTGCGTCGGGGGGCACTGAAGCTTTCTTT. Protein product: CASSASGGTEAFF.